These T cell receptor beta chains were read from a single sample in a study of blood T cell repertoires in COVID-19. TCRdb's table, derived via immunoSEQ multiplex PCR, lists solely in-frame clones and lacks some. The sample has roughly 200,000 clones, 75% to 85% seen once; the top ten hold around 5.4%. Sequencing was carried out using peripheral blood. These receptors all stem from a woman in her 40s with COVID-19, enrolled during active disease. The CDR3 runs from the conserved cysteine through the conserved F or W. The D gene is left open where the match is weak. Rows give clone size only sometimes, using once, few, many, or a class for an expanded clone.

J: TRBJ2-1; V: TRBV25-1; size: -; D: -; CDR3: CASSEVAGSEQFF; DNA: TGTGCCAGCAGCGAAGTCGCGGGGAGTGAGCAGTTCTTC
J: TRBJ1-1; V: TRBV19; size: -; D: -; CDR3: CASSISGNTRTEAFF; DNA: TGTGCCAGTAGTATATCAGGTAACACCAGAACTGAAGCTTTCTTT
J: TRBJ1-5; V: TRBV5-1; size: -; D: TRBD1; CDR3: CASSLGTGVDQPQHF; DNA: TGCGCCAGCAGCTTAGGGACAGGGGTGGATCAGCCCCAGCATTTT
J: TRBJ1-5; V: TRBV19; size: -; D: TRBD1; CDR3: CASSRDRVSGQPQHF; DNA: TGTGCCAGTAGTAGGGACAGGGTAAGCGGTCAGCCCCAGCATTTT
J: TRBJ1-3; V: TRBV29-1; size: -; D: TRBD1; CDR3: CSVEVWTGSGNTIYF; DNA: TGCAGCGTTGAAGTTTGGACAGGCTCTGGAAACACCATATATTTT
J: TRBJ1-6; V: TRBV9; size: -; D: TRBD1; CDR3: CASSDRGRYSPLHF; DNA: TGTGCCAGCAGCGACAGGGGGCGGTATTCACCCCTCCACTTT
J: TRBJ2-1; V: TRBV9; size: -; D: TRBD2; CDR3: CASSVSGGYYNEQFF; DNA: TGTGCCAGCAGCGTATCGGGGGGGTACTACAATGAGCAGTTCTTC
J: TRBJ1-4; V: TRBV7-8; size: few; D: -; CDR3: CASSLNGGNLYEKLFF; DNA: TGTGCCAGCAGCTTAAATGGAGGGAATTTGTATGAAAAACTGTTTTTT
J: TRBJ2-7; V: TRBV28; size: -; D: -; CDR3: CASSGQNSYEQYF; DNA: TGTGCCAGCAGTGGACAGAATTCCTACGAGCAGTACTTC
J: TRBJ1-2; V: TRBV6-5; size: -; D: -; CDR3: CAPKGGGPFGYGYTF; DNA: TGTGCTCCTAAGGGCGGGGGGCCTTTCGGGTATGGCTACACCTTC
J: TRBJ2-1; V: TRBV7-6; size: -; D: TRBD1; CDR3: CASSLEPQGTGEQFF; DNA: TGTGCCAGCAGCTTAGAACCCCAGGGGACAGGGGAGCAGTTCTTC
J: TRBJ2-5; V: TRBV29-1; size: few; D: -; CDR3: CSVPGGETQYF; DNA: TGCAGCGTTCCCGGCGGGGAGACCCAGTACTTC
J: TRBJ1-2; V: TRBV27; size: -; D: -; CDR3: CASSLSPLTAPGYTF; DNA: TGTGCCAGCAGTTTATCGCCCCTGACAGCCCCTGGCTACACCTTC
J: TRBJ2-1; V: TRBV5-1; size: -; D: TRBD2; CDR3: CASSLWAGGPNEQFF; DNA: TGCGCCAGCAGCTTGTGGGCGGGGGGGCCCAATGAGCAGTTCTTC
J: TRBJ2-5; V: TRBV11-2; size: -; D: TRBD2; CDR3: CASSFSLAGGRETQYF; DNA: TGTGCCAGCAGCTTTTCGCTAGCGGGGGGGCGGGAGACCCAGTACTTC
J: TRBJ2-5; V: TRBV7-9; size: -; D: TRBD1; CDR3: CASSLAPTGRVETQYF; DNA: TGTGCCAGCAGCTTAGCGCCGACAGGGCGAGTAGAGACCCAGTACTTC
J: TRBJ1-1; V: TRBV9; size: once; D: -; CDR3: CASSVKSGGEDTEAFF; DNA: TGTGCCAGCAGCGTAAAAAGCGGCGGTGAGGACACTGAAGCTTTCTTT
J: TRBJ2-5; V: TRBV6-4; size: -; D: -; CDR3: CASSDSYAPGTQYF; DNA: TGTGCCAGCAGTGACTCATATGCGCCCGGGACCCAGTACTTC
J: TRBJ1-3; V: TRBV4-2; size: -; D: TRBD1; CDR3: CASSQDGTRGNTIYF; DNA: TGTGCCAGCAGCCAAGATGGGACCAGGGGGAACACCATATATTTT
J: TRBJ2-3; V: TRBV9; size: -; D: TRBD2; CDR3: CASSVEGLAGASDTQYF; DNA: TGTGCCAGCAGCGTAGAGGGACTAGCGGGGGCGTCAGATACGCAGTATTTT
J: TRBJ2-5; V: TRBV2; size: few; D: TRBD2; CDR3: CASSEVVGLGGQETQYF; DNA: TGTGCCAGCAGTGAAGTAGTGGGACTAGGGGGCCAAGAGACCCAGTACTTC
J: TRBJ2-7; V: TRBV19; size: once; D: -; CDR3: CASSRQPSYEQYF; DNA: TGTGCCAGTAGTAGACAGCCCTCCTACGAGCAGTACTTC
J: TRBJ1-5; V: TRBV27; size: -; D: TRBD1; CDR3: CASRYDRDQPQHF; DNA: TGTGCCAGCAGATATGACAGGGATCAGCCCCAGCATTTT
J: TRBJ2-2; V: TRBV12-5; size: -; D: TRBD1; CDR3: CASGSGQGNTGELFF; DNA: TGTGCTAGTGGTTCCGGACAGGGGAACACCGGGGAGCTGTTTTTT
J: TRBJ2-3; V: TRBV24-1; size: -; D: -; CDR3: CATSSSGADTQYF; DNA: TGTGCCACCTCCTCGTCCGGGGCAGATACGCAGTATTTT
J: TRBJ1-6; V: TRBV6-5; size: -; D: -; CDR3: CASKQTANSPLHF; DNA: TGTGCCAGCAAACAGACAGCTAATTCACCCCTCCACTTT
J: TRBJ2-5; V: TRBV5-5; size: few; D: TRBD2; CDR3: CASSPPGLAGVDQETQYF; DNA: TGTGCCAGCAGCCCGCCGGGACTAGCGGGGGTAGACCAAGAGACCCAGTACTTC
J: TRBJ1-1; V: TRBV20-1; size: -; D: -; CDR3: CSASQDSDTEAFF; DNA: TGCAGTGCTAGTCAGGACTCGGACACTGAAGCTTTCTTT
J: TRBJ1-3; V: TRBV9; size: -; D: TRBD1; CDR3: CASSFAGTGLSGNTIYF; DNA: TGTGCCAGCAGCTTCGCCGGGACAGGGCTCTCTGGAAACACCATATATTTT
J: TRBJ2-7; V: TRBV9; size: -; D: -; CDR3: CASSVSGTSDEQYF; DNA: TGTGCCAGCAGCGTGAGCGGGACATCCGACGAGCAGTACTTC
J: TRBJ1-5; V: TRBV18; size: -; D: -; CDR3: CASSRSGNNQPQHF; DNA: TGTGCCAGCTCACGGTCGGGGAACAATCAGCCCCAGCATTTT
J: TRBJ1-4; V: TRBV7-8; size: -; D: TRBD1; CDR3: CASSRDRGEKLFF; DNA: TGTGCCAGCAGTCGGGACAGGGGGGAAAAACTGTTTTTT
J: TRBJ1-2; V: TRBV6-8; size: -; D: TRBD1; CDR3: CASIGGGGSSYTF; DNA: TGTGCCAGCATAGGTGGAGGGGGCTCGAGCTACACCTTC
J: TRBJ1-1; V: TRBV7-2; size: -; D: -; CDR3: CASSPTTGGGTEAFF; DNA: TGTGCCAGCAGCCCGACGACAGGAGGCGGGACTGAAGCTTTCTTT
J: TRBJ1-1; V: TRBV27; size: -; D: TRBD1; CDR3: CASSLRTGVTEAFF; DNA: TGTGCCAGCAGTTTAAGGACAGGGGTTACTGAAGCTTTCTTT
J: TRBJ1-4; V: TRBV5-1; size: -; D: -; CDR3: CASSSGTSEKLFF; DNA: TGCGCCAGCAGCTCCGGGACATCAGAAAAACTGTTTTTT
J: TRBJ2-5; V: TRBV9; size: -; D: TRBD1; CDR3: CASSVGQGVQETQYF; DNA: TGTGCCAGCAGCGTAGGGCAGGGGGTGCAAGAGACCCAGTACTTC
J: TRBJ1-6; V: TRBV4-2; size: -; D: -; CDR3: CASSQATFSRGSPLHF; DNA: TGTGCCAGCAGCCAAGCAACCTTTTCCCGCGGATCACCCCTCCACTTT
J: TRBJ1-1; V: TRBV9; size: -; D: -; CDR3: CASSVTGRNTEAFF; DNA: TGTGCCAGCAGCGTTACAGGGCGGAACACTGAAGCTTTCTTT
J: TRBJ2-7; V: TRBV6-6; size: many; D: TRBD1; CDR3: CASSYTDRGRSYEQYF; DNA: TGTGCCAGCAGTTACACCGACAGGGGGCGTTCCTACGAGCAGTACTTC
J: TRBJ2-5; V: TRBV5-1; size: -; D: TRBD1; CDR3: CASSPGQNQETQYF; DNA: TGCGCCAGCAGCCCGGGACAGAACCAAGAGACCCAGTACTTC
J: TRBJ2-7; V: TRBV5-8; size: -; D: TRBD1; CDR3: CASTSGTATEGSYEQYF; DNA: TGTGCCAGCACCTCCGGGACAGCTACGGAAGGGTCCTACGAGCAGTACTTC
J: TRBJ2-4; V: TRBV2; size: -; D: TRBD1; CDR3: CASSPDRGITKNIQYF; DNA: TGTGCCAGCAGTCCGGACAGGGGGATTACCAAAAACATTCAGTACTTC
J: TRBJ1-4; V: TRBV7-9; size: few; D: -; CDR3: CASSGFGMVANEKLFF; DNA: TGTGCCAGCAGCGGGTTCGGGATGGTGGCTAATGAAAAACTGTTTTTT
J: TRBJ2-3; V: TRBV9; size: -; D: -; CDR3: CASSAERVVDTQYF; DNA: TGTGCCAGCAGCGCCGAGCGGGTGGTGGATACGCAGTATTTT
J: TRBJ1-3; V: TRBV4-2; size: -; D: -; CDR3: CASSQRRGLRGNTIYF; DNA: TGTGCCAGCAGCCAAAGAAGGGGCTTAAGGGGAAACACCATATATTTT
J: TRBJ2-3; V: TRBV5-1; size: -; D: -; CDR3: CASSLVGDNTDTQYF; DNA: TGCGCCAGCAGCTTGGTAGGGGACAACACAGATACGCAGTATTTT
J: TRBJ1-4; V: TRBV11-2; size: once; D: TRBD1; CDR3: CASSLVQGAFSNEKLFF; DNA: TGTGCCAGCAGCTTAGTGCAGGGGGCGTTTAGTAATGAAAAACTGTTTTTT
J: TRBJ2-2; V: TRBV5-1; size: -; D: TRBD2; CDR3: CASSYGTSGSSGELFF; DNA: TGCGCCAGCAGCTATGGGACTAGCGGGAGTAGTGGGGAGCTGTTTTTT
J: TRBJ1-2; V: TRBV19; size: -; D: -; CDR3: CASNQREGRNYGYTF; DNA: TGTGCCAGTAACCAACGGGAGGGGAGAAACTATGGCTACACCTTC
J: TRBJ1-4; V: TRBV5-6; size: -; D: -; CDR3: CASSVDLGGNEKLFF; DNA: TGTGCCAGCAGCGTAGATCTGGGGGGGAATGAAAAACTGTTTTTT